Described below is a single T cell receptor beta chain sequence and its context. Its antigen remains unidentified. At one of its ends the junction is not consistent with the germline gene, which may arise from a read error. Donors were 39 systemically healthy Caucasian individuals from Russia aged roughly 6 to 90 years. About 9.1 milliliters of peripheral blood were collected from each donor into EDTA-treated Vacutainer tubes. Ficoll-Paque density-gradient centrifugation was used to isolate PBMCs, with at least 6.5 million per sample. Total RNA was extracted from PBMCs with Trizol reagent, with at least 5 micrograms obtained per sample. For every donor, flow cytometry on a PBMC aliquot measured the percentage of naive CD45RAhigh/CD27high T cells. This entry belongs to a study of blood T cells in healthy people across ages (dated by TCRdb to the mid-2010s). Notes on the research overall: In model experiments, template switching captured roughly one uniquely barcoded TCR beta cDNA molecule for every two T cells. Age-related changes in TCR beta repertoire diversity were measured in the study by deep sequencing normalized with unique cDNA molecular identifiers. Four age groups were formed from the donors: young (average roughly 16 years), middle-aged (more than 35), aged (approximately 60) and long-lived (roughly 88). To avoid experimental bias, donors of different ages were randomly spread across the sequencing lanes. The study analyzed two additional independent replicas of 1 million unique cDNA reads from the same blood draw for two donors, one aged 18 to 30 and one aged 80 or older. Paper-wide results and their limitations: The percentage of naive T cells measured by flow cytometry correlated strongly with observed TCR beta diversity. Compared with the aged group, the long-lived group had more naive CD4+ T cells, fewer expanded clones and increased TCR diversity, a pattern suggesting age selection. Observed TCR beta diversity per million T cells fell roughly linearly with age, and a significant reduction was already apparent by age around 44. Estimates of total diversity based on one million sequenced T cells were regarded as lower bounds and as underestimates. Conclusive comparison of naive and antigen-experienced compartments was prevented by the profiling of bulk unsorted PBMCs. Because the CMV infection status of the donors was unknown, age-related changes in expanded clonotypes may potentially have been confounded.

CDR1 and CDR2, per the germline V gene, are SGHAT and FQNNGV. Measured from the cysteine to the phenylalanine, the CDR3 is 14 residues long. The only DNA kept is the CDR3, 42 bases in frame from the first base. Receptor libraries were prepared by 5' RACE. The data were produced on an Illumina HiSeq 2500. A second PCR of roughly 7 to 11 cycles was performed with a sample-barcoded 5' primer and a J-beta primer mix. A template-switch 5' adaptor carrying 12 random nucleotides introduced a unique molecular identifier onto each TCR beta cDNA molecule. At least 2.5 million CDR3-containing paired-end reads were obtained from each sample. All of the RNA was converted into first-strand cDNA using the Mint cDNA synthesis kit, with a TRBC-specific oligonucleotide serving as the primer. All cDNA was treated with uracil-DNA glycosylase and then went through a first 18-cycle PCR with the universal primers M1SS and BC2_uni_R. Regarding the original processing steps: Each sample was normalized by randomly selecting 1 million high-quality reads, each carrying a distinct molecular identifier. Reads with shared molecular identifiers were discarded instead of being binned into consensus sequences. MiTCR, run with a Q25 quality threshold and the strictest error-elimination algorithm, handled CDR3 identification, clonotype clustering and error correction. A nonparametric unseen species model with Euler transformation was used to estimate lower-bound total TCR beta diversity. Using fastp trimming at Q25 and MiXCR clonotype assembly, TCRdb reanalyzed the public sequencing data and kept in-frame beta chains. Entries that share a CDR3 protein sequence are merged under the most common genes and DNA. TCRdb's processing, not the authors', yielded these V and J calls. The sample data list roughly 680,000 distinct CDR3 sequences, and over 45% of these were observed just once. The ten largest clones represent 25% to 35% of the sample.

The sample consisted of blood. This TCR was sampled from a woman aged 55-70 years in good health. The V gene is TRBV11-2 and the J gene is TRBJ2-7; TRBD1 is perhaps the D gene, given 6 matching bases. The DNA reads as follows: TGTGCCAGCAGCGTAGACCGGGACACCTACGAGCAGTACTTC. It is translated as CASSVDRDTYEQYF.